These 30 T cell receptor beta chains originate from one sample sequenced in a study of shared clonotypes between healthy human individuals. Profiled with immunoSEQ multiplex PCR; TCRdb holds only in-frame clones, not every one. This repertoire shows some 900,000 clones, 70% to 85% found once; its top ten account for around 1.5%. Material for sequencing was memory CD4+ T cells sorted from blood. Subset: CD45RA-negative fraction. These TCRs come from a man aged 18 to 29 in good health.

This chain joins TRBV18 and TRBJ2-5; 8 bases align to TRBD1. Trimming at V came to 5 bases and at J to 3 bases, leaving 2 bases not matched to a gene. The germline gives CDR1 KGHSH, CDR2 LQKENI. This CDR3 spans 13 amino acids. DNA for the CDR3: TGTGCCAGCTCAACGGGACAGGAAGAGACCCAGTACTTC. Translation gives CASSTGQEETQYF. The full variable domain, with the rest looked up from reference TRBV18 and TRBJ2-5, is NAGVMQNPRHLVRRRGQEARLRCSPMKGHSHVYWYRQLPEEGLKFMVYLQKENIIDESGMPKERFSAEFPKEGPSILRIQQVVRGDSAAYFCASSTGQEETQYFGPGTRLLVL.

The chain combines TRBV18 with TRBJ2-7; the match to TRBD2 covers 9 bases. The junction had 4 bases not matched to a gene; V was cut back by 6 bases and J by 4 bases. CDR3 length equals 13 residues. Germline assignment: CDR1 KGHSH and CDR2 LQKENI. CDR3 in amino acids: CASSITSGYEQYF. DNA for the CDR3: TGTGCCAGCTCCATAACTAGCGGGTACGAGCAGTACTTC.

This chain links TRBV7-9 with TRBJ1-2; D is uncertain. Germline CDR1 and CDR2: SEHNR and FQNEAQ (reference sequence). V was pared by 8 bases and J by 1 base, with 11 bases between. The CDR3 totals 13 residues. CDR3 nucleotide sequence: TGTGCCAGCGCTCCCTCATTTAACTATGGCTACACCTTC. This translates into CASAPSFNYGYTF.

V is TRBV5-6 and J is TRBJ2-6; D may be TRBD2 (6 bases). CDR3 length equals 19 residues. Deletions cut 2 bases from V and 2 bases from J, with 20 bases between. Germline CDR1 reads SGHDT; CDR2 reads YYEEEE. The DNA for the CDR3 is TGTGCCAGCAGCTTCAAAACGGGACTCCCGAGGGCTGGGGCCAACGTCCTGACTTTC. It specifies CASSFKTGLPRAGANVLTF.

The chain combines TRBV2 with TRBJ2-7; D possibly corresponds to TRBD1 (6 bases). The CDR3 is made up of 11 amino acids. V lost 7 bases, J lost 9 bases, and 13 bases lay in between. Germline V gene sequence: CDR1 SNHLY, CDR2 FYNNEI. CDR3: CASMFAGAQYF. Here the CDR3 DNA reads TGTGCCAGCATGTTCGCAGGGGCGCAGTACTTC.

The chain has TRBV18 and TRBJ2-2; no clear D. Trimming pared 2 bases from V and 0 bases from J, leaving 7 bases between. Germline CDR1 and CDR2: KGHSH and LQKENI. The CDR3 extends over 15 amino acids. The DNA for the CDR3 is TGTGCCAGCTCACCAAAATTCTCGAACACCGGGGAGCTGTTTTTT. As protein: CASSPKFSNTGELFF. Filled out from reference TRBV18 and TRBJ2-2, the complete variable domain reads NAGVMQNPRHLVRRRGQEARLRCSPMKGHSHVYWYRQLPEEGLKFMVYLQKENIIDESGMPKERFSAEFPKEGPSILRIQQVVRGDSAAYFCASSPKFSNTGELFFGEGSRLTVL.

The chain links TRBV6-1 to TRBJ1-2, with a tentative D call TRBD1 (6 bases). The CDR3 consists of 15 residues. Per germline, CDR1 MNHNS and CDR2 SASEGT. V lost 6 bases and J 5 bases, leaving 19 bases between the germline ends. This CDR3 is CASRRGTAQGYGYTF. DNA for the CDR3: TGTGCCAGCAGGAGAGGGACCGCCCAGGGGTATGGCTACACCTTC.

The J gene is TRBJ1-4, the V gene TRBV11-2; D is unclear. This CDR3 is 16 amino acids long. CDR1 is SGHAT and CDR2 is FQNNGV in the germline V gene. The germline V and J ends were trimmed by 5 bases and 6 bases, with 19 bases remaining between them. CDR3 sequence reads: CASSTRNTGRDEKLFF. In DNA, the CDR3 is TGTGCCAGCAGCACCCGTAACACGGGAAGAGATGAAAAACTGTTTTTT.

V and J are TRBV30 and TRBJ2-7; 8 bases fit TRBD1. Germline V lookup: CDR1 GTSNPN, CDR2 SVGIG (reference sequence). Unmatched junction bases numbered 8, after V lost 0 bases and J lost 4 bases. This CDR3 contains 15 residues. The CDR3 protein is CAWSVRTGLLYEQYF. CDR3 coding DNA: TGTGCCTGGAGTGTACGGACAGGGCTTTTGTACGAGCAGTACTTC.

V and J are TRBV2 and TRBJ1-5; a possible D gene is TRBD1 (5 bases). Germline CDR1 reads SNHLY; CDR2 reads FYNNEI. Trimming took 6 bases from V and 0 from J, leaving 21 bases between them. The CDR3 is made up of 18 amino acids. Here the CDR3 DNA reads TGTGCCAGCAGCCGAAGCACCCCAGGGCGCCTTAGCAATCAGCCCCAGCATTTT. Amino acids: CASSRSTPGRLSNQPQHF.

The gene calls are TRBV29-1 and TRBJ2-7, with TRBD1 identical over 9 bases. The V gene's germline CDR1 is SQVTM and CDR2 ANQGSEA. The CDR3 length is 13 residues. J lost 3 bases, V lost 6 bases, and 6 bases had no gene match. The CDR3 nucleotides are TGCAGCGTCCGGGACAGGGTGAACTACGAGCAGTACTTC. As protein: CSVRDRVNYEQYF.

The chain employs TRBV6-6 and TRBJ2-7, with D perhaps matching TRBD1 or TRBD2 (5 bases each). This CDR3 spans 14 amino acids. CDR1 is MNHNY and CDR2 is SVGAGI in the germline V gene (reference sequence). Trimming pared 8 bases from V and 2 bases from J, leaving 16 bases between. Written as DNA, the CDR3 is TGTGCCAGCGGGTCGGGACCCCCGACCTACGAGCAGTACTTC. Protein product: CASGSGPPTYEQYF.

CDR3 residues: CASSKTSGRPTSTDTQYF. The CDR3 DNA follows: TGTGCCAGCAGCAAAACTAGCGGGAGGCCTACTAGCACAGATACGCAGTATTTT. V is TRBV9 and J is TRBJ2-3; 12 bases agree with TRBD2. Losses at the gene ends were 4 bases for V and 0 bases for J; bases not matched to a gene: 9. Germline V gene sequence: CDR1 SGDLS, CDR2 YYNGEE. The CDR3 contains 18 residues.

The chain employs TRBV1 and TRBJ2-7. TRBV1 is annotated as a pseudogene. CDR3 length: 14 residues. CDR3 DNA: TGCACCAGCAGCCTCGCGGGACAAAAGAACGAGCAGTACTTC. Translated, it gives CTSSLAGQKNEQYF.

V gene TRBV7-2 combines with J gene TRBJ2-3, with 8 positions matching TRBD2. The CDR3 spans 14 residues. Looked up from germline, CDR1 is SGHTA and CDR2 is FQGNSA. J lost 1 base, V lost 3 bases, and 0 bases had no gene match. CDR3 loop: CASSFGGGTDTQYF. The CDR3 DNA sequence: TGTGCCAGCAGCTTCGGGGGGGGCACAGATACGCAGTATTTT.

The chain employs TRBV9 and TRBJ1-4, with D unclear. In germline, CDR1 is SGDLS, CDR2 YYNGEE. The CDR3 contains 14 residues. The V and J ends lost 4 bases and 10 bases respectively, with 17 bases between them. The CDR3 reads CASSLGRSSRKLFF. DNA for the CDR3: TGTGCCAGCAGCCTAGGAAGAAGTTCGCGAAAACTGTTTTTT.

Of note for this clone: Sequence at one end of the junction differs from germline and may be a read error. The J gene is TRBJ1-6, the V gene TRBV7-7; D uncertain. This CDR3 contains 13 residues. Germline lookup yields CDR1 SSHAT and CDR2 FNYEAQ (reference sequence). The CDR3 coding sequence is TGTGCTAGCAGTCGGGACTATAATTCACCCCTCCACTTT. Its protein product is CASSRDYNSPLHF.

Only one count was recorded for this clone. CDR3: CASSLGLAGGETQYF. The CDR3 DNA reads as TGTGCCAGCAGCTTAGGACTAGCGGGGGGGGAGACCCAGTACTTC. This chain joins TRBV7-9 and TRBJ2-5; 14 positions match TRBD2. The length of the CDR3 is 15 residues. Losses at the gene ends were 1 base for V and 5 bases for J; bases not matched to a gene: 0. Germline CDR1 reads SEHNR; CDR2 reads FQNEAQ (reference sequence). The whole variable domain, filled in from reference TRBV7-9 and TRBJ2-5, reads DTGVSQNPRHKITKRGQNVTFRCDPISEHNRLYWYRQTLGQGPEFLTYFQNEAQLEKSRLLSDRFSAERPKGSFSTLEIQRTEQGDSAMYLCASSLGLAGGETQYFGPGTRLLVL.

This clone showed up just a few times. The chain recombines TRBV6-4 with TRBJ1-4, with a possible D match to TRBD1 (6 bases). The CDR3 runs 16 residues. V was trimmed by 2 bases and J by 2 bases, leaving 12 bases between them. In germline, CDR1 is MRHNA, CDR2 SNTAGT. CDR3: CASSDGQGLTNEKLFF. Written as DNA, the CDR3 is TGTGCCAGCAGTGACGGGCAGGGGCTTACTAATGAAAAACTGTTTTTT.

The chain has TRBV28 and TRBJ2-7; 7 bases map to TRBD2. The CDR3 covers 14 residues. The germline V gene encodes CDR1 MDHEN and CDR2 SYDVKM. V lost 3 bases and J lost 3; bases outside the gene matches: 5. The CDR3: CASSLASGSYEQYF. CDR3 nucleotide sequence: TGTGCCAGCAGTTTGGCTAGCGGAAGCTACGAGCAGTACTTC. Full variable domain (missing parts from reference TRBV28 and TRBJ2-7): DVKVTQSSRYLVKRTGEKVFLECVQDMDHENMFWYRQDPGLGLRLIYFSYDVKMKEKGDIPEGYSVSREKKERFSLILESASTNQTSMYLCASSLASGSYEQYFGPGTRLTVT.

V usage is TRBV7-6 and J usage is TRBJ2-5, with 13 bases fitting TRBD2. Judging by the DNA end, TRBJ2-7 fits better; the J call may be wrong. The germline CDR1 and CDR2 sequences are SGHVS and FNYEAQ. This CDR3 has 15 amino acids. This chain's CDR3 is CASSPGLAGVYEQYF. Here the CDR3 DNA reads TGTGCCAGCAGCCCAGGACTAGCGGGGGTCTACGAGCAGTACTTC.

This sequence joins TRBV9 and TRBJ2-5; TRBD2 matches at 11 bases. After removal of 3 bases from V and 4 bases from J, the junction contained 8 bases not matched to a gene. CDR1 SGDLS and CDR2 YYNGEE come from the germline V gene. The CDR3 totals 16 residues. CDR3: CASSAIVAGGAETQYF. DNA of the CDR3: TGTGCCAGCAGCGCAATAGTAGCGGGGGGGGCAGAGACCCAGTACTTC.

This clone was found many times. The J gene is TRBJ2-5, the V gene TRBV6-5, with D perhaps TRBD2 (7 bases). Germline CDR1 and CDR2: MNHEY and SVGAGI. This CDR3 region has 16 residues. Trimming stripped 1 base from V and 5 bases from J, with 17 bases between. The CDR3 nucleotides are TGTGCCAGCAGTTACTTCGCGGGGGCGACCGGGGAGACCCAGTACTTC. It specifies CASSYFAGATGETQYF.

The table lists this clone with a count of one. The chain combines TRBV4-1 with TRBJ2-3; 11 bases line up with TRBD1. Germline trimming cut 1 base from V and 4 bases from J; bases unmatched to any gene: 10. Germline V gives CDR1 MGHRA, CDR2 YSYEKL. This CDR3 has 18 residues. CDR3 DNA: TGCGCCAGCAGCCAAGGGACAGGGGGCTGGATGTGGGCAGATACGCAGTATTTT. This gives the protein CASSQGTGGWMWADTQYF.

CDR3 residues: CATSRDAGYSYEQYF. The CDR3 DNA reads as TGTGCCACCAGCAGAGATGCAGGATACTCCTACGAGCAGTACTTC. The chain joins TRBV15 to TRBJ2-7, with D unclear. Germline V lookup: CDR1 LNHNV, CDR2 YYDKDF (reference sequence). V was trimmed by 0 bases and J by 0 bases, leaving 9 bases between them. The CDR3 covers 15 residues.

V is TRBV19 and J is TRBJ2-5; the match to TRBD2 covers 8 bases. The CDR3 spans 15 residues. The germline CDR1 and CDR2 sequences are LNHDA and SQIVND (reference sequence). J gave up 5 bases and V 2 bases, and 7 bases lay outside the gene matches. The CDR3, as DNA: TGTGCCAGTAGTATATTCGCGGGGGGATGGGAGACCCAGTACTTC. Residues: CASSIFAGGWETQYF. Together with reference TRBV19 and TRBJ2-5, the CDR3 gives the full variable domain: DGGITQSPKYLFRKEGQNVTLSCEQNLNHDAMYWYRQDPGQGLRLIYYSQIVNDFQKGDIAEGYSVSREKKESFPLTVTSAQKNPTAFYLCASSIFAGGWETQYFGPGTRLLVL.

The V call is TRBV6-6, the J call TRBJ1-2; a weak D match, TRBD1 (5 bases). The CDR3 is 13 amino acids. V lost 10 bases, J lost 8 bases, and 20 bases lay in between. The germline V gene encodes CDR1 MNHNY and CDR2 SVGAGI (reference sequence). DNA of the CDR3: TGTGCCAACACGTCCAGGGACCTCTCCGGCTACACCTTC. It encodes CANTSRDLSGYTF.

This clone was counted a single time. The chain is built from TRBV4-3 and TRBJ1-1, with D unresolved. In germline, CDR1 is LGHNA, CDR2 YSLEER. The CDR3 is 15 amino acids. Trimming left V 3 bases short and J 3 bases short, with 14 bases between. CDR3 amino acids: CASSQDPLRDTEAFF. The DNA of the CDR3 is TGCGCCAGCAGCCAGGACCCTTTAAGGGACACTGAAGCTTTCTTT.

This clone was recorded only once. This chain links TRBV5-8 with TRBJ2-1, with D tentatively TRBD1 (5 bases). The CDR3 loop spans 13 amino acids. The V and J ends lost 6 bases and 9 bases respectively, with 16 bases between them. CDR1 SGHTS and CDR2 YDEGEE come from the germline V gene. The CDR3 region has the DNA TGTGCCAGCACCCAACAAGGGGTACGTGAGCAGTTCTTC. Translating gives CASTQQGVREQFF.

This clone appeared a single time. A far larger clone lies a single base away; this is likely a read error. This sequence joins TRBV30 and TRBJ1-1; TRBD1 agrees at 8 bases. The CDR3 sequence is 13 residues long. Germline V lookup: CDR1 GTSNPN, CDR2 SVGIG (reference sequence). J gave up 2 bases and V 5 bases, and 4 bases lay outside the gene matches. The CDR3 nucleotides are TGTGCCTGGGGTGGACAGGGAAACACTGAAGCTTTCTTT. It translates to CAWGGQGNTEAFF.